Listed below are T cell receptor beta chains from one sample, sequenced in a study of control samples from healthy donors and cancer patients. Sequenced by immunoSEQ multiplex PCR; TCRdb stores in-frame clones only, minus some. The sample includes roughly 120,000 clones, just under 90% of them seen just once. The sample comprised blood. These receptors all stem from a young man in good health. The conserved cysteine and the conserved F or W are not part of the CDR3 here. Fields, in order: clone size, D gene, V gene, J gene, CDR3 protein. A D gene is named only where the DNA matches it firmly. Clone size, where shown, is once, few, many, or a class for clones that have expanded.

size: .; D: TRBD1; V: TRBV4-2; J: TRBJ1-1; CDR3: ASSLRDSNTEAF
size: .; D: .; V: TRBV15; J: TRBJ1-1; CDR3: ATRQESNTEAF
size: .; D: .; V: TRBV3-1/TRBV3-2; J: TRBJ2-2; CDR3: ASSRTWDTGELF
size: .; D: TRBD2; V: TRBV11-2; J: TRBJ2-1; CDR3: ASSEGTRANEQF
size: .; D: .; V: TRBV19; J: TRBJ1-1; CDR3: ASIRGRNENTEAF
size: once; D: .; V: TRBV4-1; J: TRBJ1-4; CDR3: ASSPRWGNEKLF
size: once; D: .; V: TRBV27; J: TRBJ1-5; CDR3: ASSKGLNQPQH
size: .; D: .; V: TRBV7-9; J: TRBJ1-1; CDR3: ASSLYTEAF
size: .; D: .; V: TRBV19; J: TRBJ1-2; CDR3: ASSILLSGDYGYT
size: once; D: TRBD1; V: TRBV5-1; J: TRBJ2-2; CDR3: ASSPMTGPGELF
size: .; D: .; V: TRBV28; J: TRBJ2-5; CDR3: ASSPGPNQETQY
size: .; D: .; V: TRBV7-3; J: TRBJ1-1; CDR3: ASSPGRYTEAF
size: .; D: TRBD1; V: TRBV3-1/TRBV3-2; J: TRBJ2-5; CDR3: ASSQPTGAQETQY
size: .; D: TRBD1; V: TRBV2; J: TRBJ1-5; CDR3: ASRGTENQPQH
size: .; D: TRBD1; V: TRBV5-1; J: TRBJ2-1; CDR3: ASSLVRGGLGQF
size: .; D: TRBD1; V: TRBV24-1; J: TRBJ1-2; CDR3: ATSDEWTGRGYT
size: .; D: .; V: TRBV5-1; J: TRBJ1-1; CDR3: ASSLQTGNTEAF
size: .; D: .; V: TRBV5-6; J: TRBJ1-5; CDR3: ASSLSGQPQH
size: .; D: TRBD1; V: TRBV25-1; J: TRBJ1-2; CDR3: ASSAPPSPGRGIGYT
size: .; D: TRBD1; V: TRBV27; J: TRBJ2-1; CDR3: ASGLLQGSYNEQF
size: .; D: .; V: TRBV5-6; J: TRBJ2-3; CDR3: ASSLKGVDTQY
size: .; D: TRBD1; V: TRBV5-6; J: TRBJ1-5; CDR3: ASSPGTVQPQH
size: .; D: .; V: TRBV25-1; J: TRBJ1-1; CDR3: ASSEGLGLNTEAF
size: .; D: .; V: TRBV9; J: TRBJ2-5; CDR3: ASSGAGQSGETQY
size: .; D: TRBD2; V: TRBV28; J: TRBJ2-5; CDR3: ASSRTRMTSGGETQY
size: .; D: .; V: TRBV7-2; J: TRBJ2-3; CDR3: ASSLDLAGDTQY
size: .; D: .; V: TRBV5-1; J: TRBJ1-3; CDR3: ASRDWDSGNTIY
size: .; D: .; V: TRBV7-7; J: TRBJ2-1; CDR3: ASSLVTSSYNEQF
size: .; D: TRBD1; V: TRBV19; J: TRBJ1-6; CDR3: ATRTGGDNSPLH
size: .; D: .; V: TRBV5-1; J: TRBJ2-3; CDR3: ASSYAGLRTDTQY
size: .; D: TRBD1; V: TRBV10-3; J: TRBJ2-6; CDR3: AISGTGNPGANVLT
size: .; D: .; V: TRBV11-2; J: TRBJ1-2; CDR3: ASSTLTGEHGYT
size: .; D: TRBD1; V: TRBV9; J: TRBJ1-2; CDR3: ASSAWDSLNYGYT